In its sample, the clone carrying this T cell receptor (beta chain) was seen a few times. This entry is derived from a study of blood T cell repertoires in COVID-19. Germline V gene data show CDR1 as SQVTM and CDR2 as ANQGSEA. This CDR3 contains 12 residues. Deletions cut 8 bases from V and 4 bases from J, with 14 bases between. The repertoire was sequenced with immunoSEQ multiplex PCR; TCRdb's copy has only in-frame clones and lacks some. The sample includes roughly 250,000 clones, around nine tenths of them seen just once. The chain employs TRBV29-1 and TRBJ1-1; D ambiguous. Sequenced sample: PBMCs or T cells enriched from blood (not recorded which). The receptor comes from a woman in her forties or fifties who had recovered from COVID-19. Written as DNA, the CDR3 is TGCAGCACCCGCCGGGAGGGCACTGAAGCTTTCTTT. Translation gives CSTRREGTEAFF.